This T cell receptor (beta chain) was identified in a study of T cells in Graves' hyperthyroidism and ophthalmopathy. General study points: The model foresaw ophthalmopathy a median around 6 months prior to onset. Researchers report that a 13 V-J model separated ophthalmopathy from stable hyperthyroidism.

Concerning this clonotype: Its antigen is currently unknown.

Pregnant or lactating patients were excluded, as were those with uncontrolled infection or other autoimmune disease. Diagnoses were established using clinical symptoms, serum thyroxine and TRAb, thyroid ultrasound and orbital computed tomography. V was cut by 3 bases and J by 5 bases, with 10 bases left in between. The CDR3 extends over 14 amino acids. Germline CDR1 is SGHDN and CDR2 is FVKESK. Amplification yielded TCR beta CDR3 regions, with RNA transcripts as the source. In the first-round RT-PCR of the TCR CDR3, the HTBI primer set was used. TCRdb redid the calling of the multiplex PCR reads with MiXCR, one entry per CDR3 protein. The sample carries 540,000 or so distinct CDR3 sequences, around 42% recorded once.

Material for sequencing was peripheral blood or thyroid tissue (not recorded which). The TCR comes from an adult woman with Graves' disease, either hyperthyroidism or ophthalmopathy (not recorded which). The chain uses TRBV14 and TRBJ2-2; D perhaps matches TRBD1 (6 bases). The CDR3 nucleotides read TGTGCCAGCAGCCAGCAGGGGTGGACCGGGGAGCTGTTTTTT. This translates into CASSQQGWTGELFF.